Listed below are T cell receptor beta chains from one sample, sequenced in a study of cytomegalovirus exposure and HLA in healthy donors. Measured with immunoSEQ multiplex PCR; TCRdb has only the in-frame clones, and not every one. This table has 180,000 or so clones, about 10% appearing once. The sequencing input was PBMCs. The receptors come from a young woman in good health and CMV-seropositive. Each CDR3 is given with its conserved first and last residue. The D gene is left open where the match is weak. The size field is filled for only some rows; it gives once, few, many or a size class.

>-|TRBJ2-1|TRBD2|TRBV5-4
CASSLGGRGGRALDEQFF
TGTGCCAGCAGCTTGGGGGGACGGGGCGGGAGGGCCCTCGATGAGCAGTTCTTC
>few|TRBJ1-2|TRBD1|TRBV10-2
CASSEARGIFGYTF
TGCGCCAGCAGTGAGGCCAGGGGGATCTTCGGCTACACCTTC
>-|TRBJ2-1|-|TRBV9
CASSVGPVLASGYNEQFF
TGTGCCAGCAGCGTAGGCCCGGTGCTAGCTTCGGGCTACAATGAGCAGTTCTTC
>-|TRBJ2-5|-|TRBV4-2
CASSQGRASQETQYF
TGTGCCAGCAGCCAAGGCAGGGCCTCCCAAGAGACCCAGTACTTC
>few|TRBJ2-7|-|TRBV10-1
CASSEGGSSYEQYF
TGCGCCAGCAGTGAAGGCGGAAGCTCCTACGAGCAGTACTTC
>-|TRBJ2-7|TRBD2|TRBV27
CASSLSSHGTSITYEQYF
TGTGCCAGCAGTTTATCGTCCCACGGGACTAGTATCACCTACGAGCAGTACTTC
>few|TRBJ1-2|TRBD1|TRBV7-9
CASSKTGQGAGYTF
TGTGCCAGCAGCAAGACCGGACAGGGCGCTGGCTACACCTTC
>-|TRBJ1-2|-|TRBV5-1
CASSSSKLDPRGNRRANYGYTF
TGCGCCAGCAGCTCCTCTAAGTTAGACCCAAGGGGTAACAGGCGAGCTAACTATGGCTACACCTTC
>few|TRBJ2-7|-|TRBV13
CASSLNRVEYEQYF
TGTGCCAGCAGCTTAAACAGGGTGGAGTACGAGCAGTACTTC
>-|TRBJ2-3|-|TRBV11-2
CASALGTGLSTDTQYF
TGTGCCAGCGCTCTGGGCACCGGCCTTTCGACAGATACGCAGTATTTT
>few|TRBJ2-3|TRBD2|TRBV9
CASSSGLANTDTQYF
TGTGCCAGCAGCTCAGGACTAGCTAATACAGATACGCAGTATTTT
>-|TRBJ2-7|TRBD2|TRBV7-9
CASSFGGLESYEQYF
TGTGCCAGCAGCTTTGGGGGACTAGAATCCTACGAGCAGTACTTC
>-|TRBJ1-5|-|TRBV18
CASSQTDDQPQHF
TGTGCCAGCTCCCAGACAGACGATCAGCCCCAGCATTTT